A selection of T cell receptor beta chains follows, all from one sample in a study of Ad26.COV2.S vaccination and SARS-CoV-2 variants. Profiling relied on immunoSEQ multiplex PCR, and the TCRdb table lists in-frame clones only, not all of them. The sample has around 340,000 clones, about 88% seen once; the top ten hold roughly 10%. Sequenced material: peripheral blood, taken in a trial of Ad26.COV2.S vaccine versus placebo. Receptors originate from a person between 18 and 59 years old who received the Ad26.COV2.S COVID-19 vaccine or a placebo. Each CDR3 is given with its conserved first and last residue. A D gene is named only where the DNA matches it firmly. Only part of the rows carry a size: once, few, many, or a class if the clone is expanded.

- | TRBJ2-7 | TRBV5-4 | - | TGTGCCAGCAGCTTGGACCAGGGGGGCGAGCAGTACTTC | CASSLDQGGEQYF
TRBD1 | TRBJ1-5 | TRBV7-8 | few | TGTGCCAGCAGCTTCGGTCTACGGTTAGGGGGCGCGATCAATCAGCCCCAGCATTTT | CASSFGLRLGGAINQPQHF
- | TRBJ1-3 | TRBV5-6 | - | TGTGCCAGCAGCCCCTGGGGAGGTTCTGGAAACACCATATATTTT | CASSPWGGSGNTIYF
- | TRBJ2-2 | TRBV19 | - | TGTGCCAGTAGTATAGGACCGGCGGGGACCGGGGAGCTGTTTTTT | CASSIGPAGTGELFF
- | TRBJ2-5 | TRBV9 | - | TGTGCCAGCAGCGTAGCGGTGGGGCCCCACCAAGAGACCCAGTACTTC | CASSVAVGPHQETQYF
- | TRBJ2-3 | TRBV5-4 | - | TGTGCCAGCAGCTTTGGGCGGACTAGCACAGATACGCAGTATTTT | CASSFGRTSTDTQYF
- | TRBJ2-7 | TRBV4-3 | - | TGCGCCAGCAGCCAAGATCTCACAACCTACGAGCAGTACTTC | CASSQDLTTYEQYF
- | TRBJ2-7 | TRBV7-2 | - | TGTGCCAGCAGCGCCGTGGTCGGGTACGAGCAGTACTTC | CASSAVVGYEQYF
TRBD2 | TRBJ2-1 | TRBV4-2 | - | TGTGCCAGCCTGGGACGGGAGGACGCCTACAATGAGCAGTTCTTC | CASLGREDAYNEQFF
- | TRBJ1-1 | TRBV30 | - | TGTGCCTGGAGTGTGTGGGCTATGAACACTGAAGCTTTCTTT | CAWSVWAMNTEAFF
TRBD1 | TRBJ1-2 | TRBV6-2/TRBV6-3 | many | TGTGCCAGCAGATACCCGGGACAGGGGAGGGTCGGCTACACCTTC | CASRYPGQGRVGYTF
TRBD1 | TRBJ1-4 | TRBV3-1/TRBV3-2 | - | TGTGCCAGCACCCCGGGACAGGGTAGCCTAAAACTGTTTTTT | CASTPGQGSLKLFF
TRBD2 | TRBJ2-3 | TRBV27 | once | TGTGCCAGCAGTTTAGCAACTAGCGGGAGCCCCCGGGATACGCAGTATTTT | CASSLATSGSPRDTQYF
- | TRBJ1-5 | TRBV10-3 | few | TGTGCCATCAGTAACGTACAGCAGGCGTCCGGGCAGCCCCAGCATTTT | CAISNVQQASGQPQHF
- | TRBJ2-3 | TRBV27 | - | TGTGCCAGCAGTGGGTGGGAGGAGAACACAGATACGCAGTATTTT | CASSGWEENTDTQYF